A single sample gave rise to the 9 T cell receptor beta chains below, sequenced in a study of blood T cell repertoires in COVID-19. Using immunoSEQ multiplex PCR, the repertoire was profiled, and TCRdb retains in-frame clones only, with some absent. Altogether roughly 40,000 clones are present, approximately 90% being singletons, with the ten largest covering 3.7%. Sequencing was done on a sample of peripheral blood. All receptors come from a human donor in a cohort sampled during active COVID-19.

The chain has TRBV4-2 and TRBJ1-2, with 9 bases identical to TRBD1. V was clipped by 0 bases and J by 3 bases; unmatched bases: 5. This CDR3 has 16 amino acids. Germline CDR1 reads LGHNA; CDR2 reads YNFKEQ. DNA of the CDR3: TGTGCCAGCAGCCAAGACAGGACAGGGGAGTACTATGGCTACACCTTC. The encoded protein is CASSQDRTGEYYGYTF.

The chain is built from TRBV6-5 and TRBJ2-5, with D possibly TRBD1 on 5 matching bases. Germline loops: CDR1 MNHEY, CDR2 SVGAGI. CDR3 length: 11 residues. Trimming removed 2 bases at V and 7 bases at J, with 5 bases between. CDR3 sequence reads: CASSYQGTQYF. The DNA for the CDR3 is TGTGCCAGCAGTTACCAGGGGACCCAGTACTTC.

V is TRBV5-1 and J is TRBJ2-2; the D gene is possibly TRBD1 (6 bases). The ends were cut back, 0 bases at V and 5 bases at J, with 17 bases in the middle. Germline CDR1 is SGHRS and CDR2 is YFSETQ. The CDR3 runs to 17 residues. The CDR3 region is CASSLAKGGIETGELFF. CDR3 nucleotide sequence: TGCGCCAGCAGCTTGGCCAAAGGGGGAATCGAAACCGGGGAGCTGTTTTTT. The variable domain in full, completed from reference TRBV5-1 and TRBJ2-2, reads KAGVTQTPRYLIKTRGQQVTLSCSPISGHRSVSWYQQTPGQGLQFLFEYFSETQRNKGNFPGRFSGRQFSNSRSEMNVSTLELGDSALYLCASSLAKGGIETGELFFGEGSRLTVL.

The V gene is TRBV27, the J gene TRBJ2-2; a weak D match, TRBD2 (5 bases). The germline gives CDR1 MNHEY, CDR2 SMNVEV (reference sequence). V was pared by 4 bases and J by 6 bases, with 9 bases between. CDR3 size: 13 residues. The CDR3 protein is CASSSRGPGELFF. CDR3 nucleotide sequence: TGTGCCAGCAGTTCGAGAGGGCCCGGGGAGCTGTTTTTT.

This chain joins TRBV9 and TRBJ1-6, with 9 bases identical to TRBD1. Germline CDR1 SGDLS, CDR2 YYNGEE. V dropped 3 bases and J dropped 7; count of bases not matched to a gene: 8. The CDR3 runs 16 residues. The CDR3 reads CASSAGQGSSNSPLHF. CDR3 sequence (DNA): TGTGCCAGCAGCGCCGGACAGGGGTCGAGCAATTCACCCCTCCACTTT.

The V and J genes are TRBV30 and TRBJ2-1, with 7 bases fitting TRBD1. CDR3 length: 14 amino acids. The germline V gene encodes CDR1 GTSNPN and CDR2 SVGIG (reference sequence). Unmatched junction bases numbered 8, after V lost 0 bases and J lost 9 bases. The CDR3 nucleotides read TGTGCCTGGAGTGTAGGGGGCCCGAACGGTGAGCAGTTCTTC. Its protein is CAWSVGGPNGEQFF.

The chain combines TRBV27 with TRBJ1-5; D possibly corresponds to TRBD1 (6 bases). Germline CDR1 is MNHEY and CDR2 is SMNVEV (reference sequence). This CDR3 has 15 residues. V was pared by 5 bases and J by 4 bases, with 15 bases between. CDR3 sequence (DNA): TGTGCCAGCAGTAACCTGGGACATATAAATCAGCCCCAGCATTTT. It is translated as CASSNLGHINQPQHF.

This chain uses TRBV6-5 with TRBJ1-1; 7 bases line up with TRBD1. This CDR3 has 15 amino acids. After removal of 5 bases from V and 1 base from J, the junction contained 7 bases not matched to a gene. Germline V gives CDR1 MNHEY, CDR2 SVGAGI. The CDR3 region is CASSPRDRGNTEAFF. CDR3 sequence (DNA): TGTGCCAGCAGTCCCCGGGACAGAGGGAACACTGAAGCTTTCTTT.

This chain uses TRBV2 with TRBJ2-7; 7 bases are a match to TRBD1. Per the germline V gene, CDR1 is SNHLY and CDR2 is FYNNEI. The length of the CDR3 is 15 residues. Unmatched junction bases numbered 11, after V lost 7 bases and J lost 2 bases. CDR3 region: CASIMGQTLAYEQYF. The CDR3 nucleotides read TGTGCCAGCATAATGGGACAGACTCTAGCCTACGAGCAGTACTTC.